These 18 T cell receptor beta chains originate from one sample sequenced in a study of control samples from healthy donors and cancer patients. Libraries were prepared by immunoSEQ multiplex PCR; TCRdb keeps only in-frame clonotypes and omits some of them. The sample consists of more than 100,000 clones, about nine tenths of them appearing once. The sequenced sample consisted of blood. Receptors originate from a woman between 18 and 30 years old in good health.

The chain joins TRBV15 to TRBJ1-4; weak D call: TRBD1 (5 bases). Germline V gives CDR1 LNHNV, CDR2 YYDKDF (reference sequence). This CDR3 is 14 amino acids long. V lost 3 bases and J 5 bases, leaving 10 bases between the germline ends. The CDR3 DNA sequence: TGTGCCACCAGCAGGGGGACCCCAAATGAAAAACTGTTTTTT. Translated, it gives CATSRGTPNEKLFF.

This chain joins TRBV30 and TRBJ2-2, with a weak D call TRBD1 (5 bases). This CDR3 is built from 13 residues. Deletions cut 3 bases from V and 7 bases from J, with 12 bases between. Germline V CDR1 and CDR2: GTSNPN, SVGIG (reference sequence). The CDR3 spells CAWSLGVGGELFF. The CDR3 DNA reads as TGTGCCTGGAGCCTAGGGGTGGGCGGGGAGCTGTTTTTT.

The rearrangement uses TRBV10-3 and TRBJ2-7; 14 bases fit TRBD2. Germline assignment: CDR1 ENHRY and CDR2 SYGVKD. The V and J ends lost 2 bases and 4 bases, in that order; junction bases with no gene match: 1. The CDR3 extends over 15 amino acids. CDR3 region: CAISEGTSGSYEQYF. Written as DNA, the CDR3 is TGTGCCATCAGTGAGGGGACTAGCGGGAGTTACGAGCAGTACTTC.

The rearrangement uses TRBV9 and TRBJ1-3, with D possibly matching TRBD1 (5 bases). CDR3 size: 16 residues. Trimming removed 1 base from V and 2 bases from J, with 13 bases in between. In germline, CDR1 is SGDLS, CDR2 YYNGEE. The CDR3, as DNA: TGTGCCAGCAGCGTACGGAGGGACCGTCCTGGAAACACCATATATTTT. Its translation is CASSVRRDRPGNTIYF.

CDR3 sequence (DNA): TGTGCCAGCAGTCCTCACACTAGCGGGGCCGAGACCCAGTACTTC. This gives the protein CASSPHTSGAETQYF. J is TRBJ2-5 and V is TRBV28, with 10 bases matching TRBD2. The CDR3 spans 15 residues. In germline, CDR1 is MDHEN, CDR2 SYDVKM. The trim removed 5 bases at V and 5 bases at J, leaving 8 bases unmatched.

The chain combines TRBV2 with TRBJ1-3; D is unresolved. The germline CDR1 and CDR2 sequences are SNHLY and FYNNEI. Trimming took off 4 bases at V and 1 base at J, with 11 bases between the two ends. The CDR3 has 15 amino acids. CDR3 in DNA: TGTGCCAGCAGTGGTGGCGGGAGTTCTGGAAACACCATATATTTT. It yields the protein CASSGGGSSGNTIYF.

This clone has a handful of counts. The chain uses TRBV7-9 and TRBJ1-1; weak D call: TRBD1 (5 bases). The V end lost 8 bases, the J end lost 1 base, and 11 bases lay between the germline ends. Germline CDR1 reads SEHNR; CDR2 reads FQNEAQ (reference sequence). CDR3 length: 13 amino acids. CDR3 protein: CASGWGENTEAFF. The CDR3 region has the DNA TGTGCCAGCGGCTGGGGGGAGAACACTGAAGCTTTCTTT. The variable domain in full, with the rest retrieved from reference TRBV7-9 and TRBJ1-1, is DTGVSQNPRHKITKRGQNVTFRCDPISEHNRLYWYRQTLGQGPEFLTYFQNEAQLEKSRLLSDRFSAERPKGSFSTLEIQRTEQGDSAMYLCASGWGENTEAFFGQGTRLTVV.

The J gene is TRBJ1-2, the V gene TRBV2, with TRBD1 matching 9 bases. CDR1 SNHLY and CDR2 FYNNEI come from the germline V gene. The CDR3 covers 13 residues. V trimming: 5 bases; J trimming: 8 bases; junction bases outside the gene matches: 6. The CDR3: CASSLQGARGYTF. In DNA, the CDR3 is TGTGCCAGCAGTTTACAGGGGGCGCGCGGCTACACCTTC.

The chain carries TRBV28 and TRBJ2-5, with D maybe TRBD1 (6 bases). Per germline, CDR1 MDHEN and CDR2 SYDVKM. Trimming took 7 bases from V and 5 from J, leaving 14 bases between them. CDR3 length equals 13 residues. CDR3 bases: TGTGCCAGCAAGGGGGACCCGGGGGAGACCCAGTACTTC. Its translation is CASKGDPGETQYF.

This chain links TRBV5-8 with TRBJ1-2, with D possibly matching TRBD1 (5 bases). In germline, CDR1 is SGHTS, CDR2 YDEGEE. Trimming shortened V by 0 bases and J by 4 bases, and 16 bases separated the two germline ends. This CDR3 has 16 amino acids. The CDR3 region has the DNA TGTGCCAGCAGCTTGGCTAAGCCGGGGCTTGGCTATGGCTACACCTTC. Translated, it gives CASSLAKPGLGYGYTF.

The chain links TRBV25-1 to TRBJ1-2; D gene ambiguous. From germline, CDR1 is MGHDK and CDR2 SYGVNS. The CDR3 length is 15 residues. V shed 5 bases and J shed 5 bases, with 18 bases lying between them. This CDR3 reads CASSPRSETTYGYTF. The CDR3 coding sequence is TGTGCCAGCAGTCCGAGGTCCGAGACAACTTATGGCTACACCTTC.

CDR3 DNA: TGCGCCAGCAGCTGGTCGGGAGAAGAGACCCAGTACTTC. This encodes CASSWSGEETQYF. The chain couples TRBV5-1 to TRBJ2-5, with a tentative D call TRBD2 (6 bases). CDR1 is SGHRS, CDR2 YFSETQ, per germline. This CDR3 region has 13 residues. Trimming took off 3 bases at V and 3 bases at J, with 9 bases between the two ends.

V and J are TRBV6-4 and TRBJ1-1; perhaps TRBD1 as D (6 bases). The CDR3 extends over 14 amino acids. Trimming stripped 5 bases from V and 1 base from J, with 11 bases between. Germline CDR1 MRHNA, CDR2 SNTAGT. CDR3 DNA: TGTGCCAGCAGTCGACAGGCAGGGAACACTGAAGCTTTCTTT. Translated, it gives CASSRQAGNTEAFF.

The gene calls are TRBV6-6 and TRBJ2-3; D possibly corresponds to TRBD2 (7 bases). Between the trimmed V and J ends, which lost 7 bases and 10 bases, there was a span of 21 bases. The germline V gene has CDR1 MNHNY and CDR2 SVGAGI (reference sequence). The CDR3 totals 14 residues. CDR3 sequence: CASNPGLRTGSQYF. The CDR3, as DNA: TGTGCCAGCAACCCGGGACTACGCACAGGGTCGCAGTATTTT.

The chain employs TRBV7-2 and TRBJ2-7; 12 bases fit TRBD2. The CDR3 is made up of 14 amino acids. The V gene's germline CDR1 is SGHTA and CDR2 FQGNSA. Trimming removed 4 bases from V and 5 bases from J; junction bases left unmatched: 3. The CDR3 DNA is TGTGCCAGCAGCTCACTAGCGGGAGGTAACGAGCAGTACTTC. This codes for CASSSLAGGNEQYF.

The chain recombines TRBV6-5 with TRBJ1-5; a possible D gene is TRBD1 (5 bases). V lost 8 bases and J lost 3, with 14 bases in between. The germline V gene encodes CDR1 MNHEY and CDR2 SVGAGI. The CDR3 totals 14 residues. In DNA form, the CDR3 reads TGTGCCAGCGAGCGGAGGGACGTCAATCAGCCCCAGCATTTT. Its translation: CASERRDVNQPQHF.

The rearrangement uses TRBV28 and TRBJ1-5; D gene ambiguous. The CDR3 contains 14 residues. V was shortened by 5 bases and J by 3 bases, with 11 bases between the two germline ends. Germline V gene sequence: CDR1 MDHEN, CDR2 SYDVKM. The CDR3 region is CASSRGRSNQPQHF. The CDR3 coding sequence is TGTGCCAGCAGTCGTGGACGCTCCAATCAGCCCCAGCATTTT. Full variable domain (missing parts from reference TRBV28 and TRBJ1-5): DVKVTQSSRYLVKRTGEKVFLECVQDMDHENMFWYRQDPGLGLRLIYFSYDVKMKEKGDIPEGYSVSREKKERFSLILESASTNQTSMYLCASSRGRSNQPQHFGDGTRLSIL.

The J gene is TRBJ2-5, the V gene TRBV5-8; a possible D gene is TRBD1 (5 bases). V was shortened by 4 bases and J by 5 bases, with 21 bases between the two germline ends. This CDR3 is built from 16 residues. The germline V gene has CDR1 SGHTS and CDR2 YDEGEE. The CDR3 DNA sequence: TGTGCCAGCAGCCCTGGCAAGGTCCCCTCAGGGGAGACCCAGTACTTC. Protein: CASSPGKVPSGETQYF.